This T cell receptor beta chain was documented in a study of T cells in Graves' hyperthyroidism and ophthalmopathy (dated by TCRdb to about 2019). General notes on the study: Peripheral blood samples were taken at initial diagnosis, before any treatment was given. A discovery cohort of roughly 100 patients, about 43 with Graves' ophthalmopathy and fewer than 65 with stable Graves' hyperthyroidism, was used to find distinguishing TCR V-J signatures. Whether ophthalmopathy could be predicted prospectively was tested in an independent validation cohort made up of 18 to 20 hyperthyroidism patients plus 17 patients who later progressed to ophthalmopathy. The roughly 100 discovery patients were divided at random into training and test sets in a 7:3 ratio. Thyroid tissue and blood T-cell repertoires from roughly 6 Graves' hyperthyroidism patients were also compared in the study. After sampling, hyperthyroidism patients received methimazole starting at 30 mg daily, and ophthalmopathy patients received high-dose intravenous methylprednisolone. According to the paper, TCR Vbeta CDR3 sequencing was carried out on about 140 peripheral blood samples, which came from around 43 ophthalmopathy, some 73 hyperthyroidism and about 17 progressor patients. What the work shows at the level of the full study, not this receptor alone: Blood samples also contained most of the expanded thyroid clonotypes (frequency above 0.001), which suggests that blood repertoires may reflect thyroid immune responses. No statistical method was used to fix the sample size in advance, and group allocation was not hidden from the investigators. In validation, the model predicted progression to ophthalmopathy with about 71% sensitivity and around 72% specificity, a median of about 6.7 months before onset. In cross-validation, a model built on a 13 V-J signature told ophthalmopathy apart from stable hyperthyroidism with under 90% sensitivity and around 84% specificity, and in testing the same model reached 80%/75%.

On this clonotype itself: The specificity of this receptor is unknown. The input lacks base qualities; no much larger clone sits a single base away.

Moderately to severely active disease, a Clinical Activity Score of at least 3, a NOSPECS grade of at least 4, and a duration under 3 months were present in ophthalmopathy patients. The study excluded patients with uncontrolled infections, other autoimmune diseases, pregnancy or lactation. Diagnoses were based on clinical symptoms, serum thyroxine and TRAb, thyroid ultrasound and orbital computed tomography. Ficoll-Paque density gradient centrifugation was used to isolate PBMCs from under 11 ml of fresh peripheral blood. Trizol reagent was used to extract total RNA, and RNA quality was then checked on an Agilent 2100 Bioanalyzer. Amplification of TCR beta CDR3 regions was carried out from RNA transcripts. A first-round RT-PCR of the TCR CDR3 used the HTBI primer set with the Qiagen OneStep RT-PCR kit. Libraries were constructed in a second round of multiplex PCR, after which size selection and purification were performed. The libraries were sequenced on an Illumina HiSeq2000 using paired-end 100 bp reads. On the study's bioinformatics: Raw data were processed with SOAPnuke, discarding reads with adapters, uncalled bases, mean Phred below 15, or no exact constant-primer or identifier match. COPE v1.2.5 was used to merge the high-quality paired reads, and each unique nucleotide sequence was defined as a clonotype. Clonotypes were aligned to IMGT TRBV, TRBD and TRBJ reference segments using MiTCR v1.1. Only V-J combinations with frequency above 0.0001, covering 99% to 99.2% of repertoires, were analysed. A TCS score was defined as the ratio of F50 (clonal expansion) to E x V (chaos), with BLOSUM62-based TCRdist applied between CDR3 peptides within each V-J. Welch's t-statistics and random forest reduced just over 500 V-J features to roughly 13, which were used in a naive Bayes classifier (R e1071). The similarity between thyroid and blood repertoires was quantified using the Morisita-Horn index. Using fastp trimming at Q25 and MiXCR clonotype assembly, TCRdb reanalyzed the public sequencing data and kept in-frame beta chains. Merged by CDR3 protein, the rows form single entries marked with the most common genes and DNA. Here the V and J calls rest on TCRdb's processing, not on the authors' analysis. Here the sample has more than 500,000 distinct CDR3 sequences; 14% to 15% occur a single time. The ten largest account for about 4.5% of the sample.

From the germline V gene, CDR1 is MNHEY and CDR2 is SVGEGT. V and J are trimmed by 4 bases and 4 bases, and the gene matches miss 12 bases of the junction. CDR3 length: 16 amino acids, cysteine to phenylalanine. Kept here is only the CDR3 DNA, which spans 48 bases and is read in frame from base 1. The receptor was isolated from a woman aged 40 to 50 with Graves' ophthalmopathy. Sample: blood. The chain couples TRBV6-2 or TRBV6-3 to TRBJ1-2; 7 central nucleotides agree with TRBD1. The CDR3 corresponds to CASSFVIEGAAYGYTF. The nucleotide sequence reads TGTGCCAGCAGTTTTGTGATTGAGGGGGCGGCCTATGGCTACACCTTC.